This TCR beta chain was sequenced in a study of T cells in localized non-small cell lung cancer. General study points: Heterogeneity is still possible, as just one tumor region was sequenced. Within adjacent lung there appeared a median around 60 of the top 100 tumor clones. Clonality of T cells reached its maximum in uninvolved adjacent lung, surpassing tumor.

There are 16 residues in the CDR3. The V gene end was trimmed by 0 bases and the J gene end by 1 base; junction bases not matched to a gene: 0. Germline loops: CDR1 MNHEY, CDR2 SVGAGI. Measured with immunoSEQ multiplex PCR; TCRdb has only the in-frame clones, and not every one. The repertoire includes about 82,000 clones, 80% of them detected once, and roughly a fifth sits in the top ten. Of note for this clone: Its antigen is unidentified.

The chain links TRBV6-5 to TRBJ2-3; 11 bases align to TRBD2. The receptor comes from a man aged 40 to 75 with stage II squamous cell lung carcinoma. This material consisted of PBMCs, taken before any cancer treatment. The CDR3 DNA reads as TGTGCCAGCAGTTACTCGACTAGCGGGGGCACAGATACGCAGTATTTT. This codes for CASSYSTSGGTDTQYF.